The 3 T cell receptor beta chains below were found in one sample sequenced in a study of blood T cells in healthy people across ages. A sample-barcoded 5' primer and a J-beta primer mix were used in a second PCR of about 7 to 12 cycles. TCRdb analysed the 5' RACE reads with MiXCR anew, one entry per CDR3 protein. The table has hundreds of thousands of distinct CDR3 sequences, roughly half seen once; the top ten hold approximately 51%. Sequencing was performed on blood. The receptors shown here come from a man in his fifties or sixties in good health.

The CDR3 DNA reads TGTGCCAGCAGTTTGACTAGCGGGATTGGTGTGCAGTACTTC. Encoded protein: CASSLTSGIGVQYF. This chain joins TRBV27 and TRBJ2-4, with 11 bases fitting TRBD2. Germline CDR1 MNHEY, CDR2 SMNVEV (reference sequence). V shed 3 bases, J shed 13 bases, and the junction held 8 bases outside the gene matches. This CDR3 region has 14 residues.

This sequence joins TRBV5-4 and TRBJ2-1; weak D call: TRBD1 (6 bases). Trimming took 4 bases from V and 7 from J, leaving 18 bases between them. This CDR3 spans 15 amino acids. Germline loops: CDR1 SGHNT, CDR2 YYREEE (reference sequence). The CDR3: CASSDLSLQGNEQFF. The CDR3 nucleotides are TGTGCCAGCAGCGACCTATCGCTACAGGGAAATGAGCAGTTCTTC.

This clonotype was detected a few times. The chain couples TRBV20-1 to TRBJ1-2; 7 bases map to TRBD1. J lost 8 bases, V lost 2 bases, and 2 bases had no gene match. This CDR3 region has 11 residues. The germline gives CDR1 DFQATT, CDR2 SNEGSKA (reference sequence). In nucleotides, the CDR3 is TGCAGTGCTAGACAGGGACAGGGCTACACCTTC. Its protein product is CSARQGQGYTF.